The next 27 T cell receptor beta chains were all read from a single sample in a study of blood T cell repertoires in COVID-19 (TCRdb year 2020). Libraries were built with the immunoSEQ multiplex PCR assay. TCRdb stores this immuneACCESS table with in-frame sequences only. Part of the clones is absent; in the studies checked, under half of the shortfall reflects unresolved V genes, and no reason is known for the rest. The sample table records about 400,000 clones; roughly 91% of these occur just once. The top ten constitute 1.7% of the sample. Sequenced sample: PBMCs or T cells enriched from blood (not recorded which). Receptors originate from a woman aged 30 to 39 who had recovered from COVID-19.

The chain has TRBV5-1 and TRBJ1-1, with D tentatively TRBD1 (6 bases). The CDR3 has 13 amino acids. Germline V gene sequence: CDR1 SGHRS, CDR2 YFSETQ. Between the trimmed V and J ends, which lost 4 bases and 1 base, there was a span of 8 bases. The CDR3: CASSRGANTEAFF. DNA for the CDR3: TGCGCCAGCAGCCGGGGGGCGAACACTGAAGCTTTCTTT.

This CDR3 reads CASSRPGTGPSYEQYF. The CDR3, as DNA: TGTGCCAGCAGCCGACCCGGGACAGGGCCCTCCTACGAGCAGTACTTC. The V gene is TRBV14, the J gene TRBJ2-7; 9 bases map to TRBD1. Germline V gene data show CDR1 as SGHDN and CDR2 as FVKESK. The trim removed 4 bases at V and 0 bases at J, leaving 7 bases unmatched. This CDR3 is built from 16 residues.

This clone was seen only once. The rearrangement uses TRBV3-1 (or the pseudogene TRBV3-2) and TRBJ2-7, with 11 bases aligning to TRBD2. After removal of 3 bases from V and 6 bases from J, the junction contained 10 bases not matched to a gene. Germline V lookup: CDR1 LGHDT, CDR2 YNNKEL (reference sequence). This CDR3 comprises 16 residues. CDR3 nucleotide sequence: TGTGCCAGCAGCCACATAGCGGGAGGGCCTTTTGGCGAGCAGTACTTC. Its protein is CASSHIAGGPFGEQYF.

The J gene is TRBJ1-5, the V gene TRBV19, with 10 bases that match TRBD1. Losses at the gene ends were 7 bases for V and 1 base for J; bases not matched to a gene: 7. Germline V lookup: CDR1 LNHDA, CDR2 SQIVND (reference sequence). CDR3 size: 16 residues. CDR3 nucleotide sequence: TGTGCCAGTACGGGACAGGGGAGTACGAGCAATCAGCCCCAGCATTTT. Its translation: CASTGQGSTSNQPQHF.

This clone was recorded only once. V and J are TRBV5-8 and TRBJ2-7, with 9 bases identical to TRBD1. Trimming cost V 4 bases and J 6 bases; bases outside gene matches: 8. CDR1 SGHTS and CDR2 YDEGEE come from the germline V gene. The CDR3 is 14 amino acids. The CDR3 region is CASSPGTGRIEQYF. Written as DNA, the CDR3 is TGTGCCAGCAGCCCCGGGACAGGGCGAATCGAGCAGTACTTC.

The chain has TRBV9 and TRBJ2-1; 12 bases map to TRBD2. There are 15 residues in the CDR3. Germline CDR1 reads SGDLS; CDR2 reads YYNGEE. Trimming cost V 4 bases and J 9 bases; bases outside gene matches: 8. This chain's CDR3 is CASSPKTSGSAEQFF. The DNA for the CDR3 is TGTGCCAGCAGCCCGAAGACTAGCGGGAGCGCTGAGCAGTTCTTC. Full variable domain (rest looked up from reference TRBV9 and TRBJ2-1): DSGVTQTPKHLITATGQRVTLRCSPRSGDLSVYWYQQSLDQGLQFLIQYYNGEERAKGNILERFSAQQFPDLHSELNLSSLELGDSALYFCASSPKTSGSAEQFFGPGTRLTVL.

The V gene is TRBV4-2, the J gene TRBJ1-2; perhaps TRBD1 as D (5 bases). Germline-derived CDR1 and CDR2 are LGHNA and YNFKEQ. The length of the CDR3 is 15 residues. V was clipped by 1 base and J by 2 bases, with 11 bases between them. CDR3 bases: TGTGCCAGCAGCCAAGCCCCAGGGCTAAACTATGGCTACACCTTC. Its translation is CASSQAPGLNYGYTF.

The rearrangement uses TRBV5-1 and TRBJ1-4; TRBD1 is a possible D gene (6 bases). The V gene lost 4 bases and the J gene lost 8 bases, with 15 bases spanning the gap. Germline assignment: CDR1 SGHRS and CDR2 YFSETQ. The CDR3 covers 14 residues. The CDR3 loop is CASSMDQGIEKLFF. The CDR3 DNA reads TGCGCCAGCAGCATGGATCAGGGGATCGAAAAACTGTTTTTT.

The CDR3: CATSDPSLETQYF. CDR3 nucleotide sequence: TGTGCCACCAGTGATCCCTCACTAGAGACCCAGTACTTC. The chain uses TRBV24-1 and TRBJ2-5; D gene uncertain. The V end lost 3 bases, the J end lost 4 bases, and 8 bases lay between the germline ends. CDR1 and CDR2 from the germline V gene are KGHDR and SFDVKD. The CDR3 has 13 amino acids.

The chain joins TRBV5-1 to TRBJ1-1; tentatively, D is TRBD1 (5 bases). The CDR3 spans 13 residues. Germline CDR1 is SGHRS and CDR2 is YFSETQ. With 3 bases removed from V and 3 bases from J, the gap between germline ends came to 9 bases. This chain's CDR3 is CASSSWGDTEAFF. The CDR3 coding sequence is TGCGCCAGCAGCTCTTGGGGGGACACTGAAGCTTTCTTT.

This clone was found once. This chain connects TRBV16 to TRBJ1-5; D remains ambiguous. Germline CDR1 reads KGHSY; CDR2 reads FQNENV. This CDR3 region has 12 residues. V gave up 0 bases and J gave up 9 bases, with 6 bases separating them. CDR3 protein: CASSQSSLPQHF. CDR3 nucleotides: TGTGCCAGCAGCCAATCCTCTCTGCCCCAGCATTTT.

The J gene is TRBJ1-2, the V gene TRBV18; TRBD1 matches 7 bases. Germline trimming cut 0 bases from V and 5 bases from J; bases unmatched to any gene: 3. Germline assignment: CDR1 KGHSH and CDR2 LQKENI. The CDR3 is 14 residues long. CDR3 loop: CASSPPGQTYGYTF. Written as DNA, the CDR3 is TGTGCCAGCTCACCACCGGGACAGACTTATGGCTACACCTTC. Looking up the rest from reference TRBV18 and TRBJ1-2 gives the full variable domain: NAGVMQNPRHLVRRRGQEARLRCSPMKGHSHVYWYRQLPEEGLKFMVYLQKENIIDESGMPKERFSAEFPKEGPSILRIQQVVRGDSAAYFCASSPPGQTYGYTFGSGTRLTVV.

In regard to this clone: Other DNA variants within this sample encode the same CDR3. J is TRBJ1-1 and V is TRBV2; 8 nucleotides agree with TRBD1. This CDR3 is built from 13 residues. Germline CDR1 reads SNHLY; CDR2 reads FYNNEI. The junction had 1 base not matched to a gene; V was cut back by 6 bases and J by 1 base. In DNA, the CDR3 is TGTGCCAGCAGAGGGACAGGGAACACTGAAGCTTTCTTT. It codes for CASRGTGNTEAFF.

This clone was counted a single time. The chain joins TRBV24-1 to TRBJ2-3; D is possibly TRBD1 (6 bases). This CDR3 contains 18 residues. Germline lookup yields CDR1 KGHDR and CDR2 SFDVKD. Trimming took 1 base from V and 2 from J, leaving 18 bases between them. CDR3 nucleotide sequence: TGTGCCACCAGTGATTTCAAGGCAGGGGAAAGGATCACAGATACGCAGTATTTT. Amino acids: CATSDFKAGERITDTQYF.

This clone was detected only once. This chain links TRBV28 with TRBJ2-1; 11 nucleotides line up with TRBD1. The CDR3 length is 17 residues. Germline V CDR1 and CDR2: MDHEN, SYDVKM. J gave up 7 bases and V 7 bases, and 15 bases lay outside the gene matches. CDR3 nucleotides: TGTGCCAGCATTCCAACTCCGGGACAGGGGGTGTATAATGAGCAGTTCTTC. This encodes CASIPTPGQGVYNEQFF.

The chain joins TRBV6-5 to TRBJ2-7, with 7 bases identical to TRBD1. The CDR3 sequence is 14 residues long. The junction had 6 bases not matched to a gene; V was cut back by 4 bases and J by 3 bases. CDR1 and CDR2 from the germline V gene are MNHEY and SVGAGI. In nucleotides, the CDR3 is TGTGCCAGCAGTTCCAACCGGGACAGCTACGAGCAGTACTTC. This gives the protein CASSSNRDSYEQYF.

Here the CDR3 reads CASKKQGSGELFF. Written as DNA, the CDR3 is TGTGCCAGCAAAAAACAGGGATCAGGGGAGCTGTTTTTT. The rearrangement uses TRBV6-5 and TRBJ2-2; D possibly corresponds to TRBD1 (6 bases). Per germline, CDR1 MNHEY and CDR2 SVGAGI. The CDR3 is made up of 13 amino acids. V lost 7 bases and J 8 bases, leaving 14 bases between the germline ends.

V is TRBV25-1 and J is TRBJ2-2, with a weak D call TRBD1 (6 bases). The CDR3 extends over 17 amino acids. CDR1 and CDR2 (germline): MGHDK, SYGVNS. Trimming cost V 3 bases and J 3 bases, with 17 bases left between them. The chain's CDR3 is CASSDGTSGADTGELFF. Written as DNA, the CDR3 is TGTGCCAGCAGTGACGGGACATCCGGGGCTGACACCGGGGAGCTGTTTTTT. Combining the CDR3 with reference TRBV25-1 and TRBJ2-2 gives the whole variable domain EADIYQTPRYLVIGTGKKITLECSQTMGHDKMYWYQQDPGMELHLIHYSYGVNSTEKGDLSSESTVSRIRTEHFPLTLESARPSHTSQYLCASSDGTSGADTGELFFGEGSRLTVL.

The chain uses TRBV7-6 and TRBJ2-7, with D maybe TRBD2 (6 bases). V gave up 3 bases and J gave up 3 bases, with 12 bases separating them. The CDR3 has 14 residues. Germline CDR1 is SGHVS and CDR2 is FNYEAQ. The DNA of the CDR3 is TGTGCCAGCAGCTTGGACGAGGGAGGCTACGAGCAGTACTTC. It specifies CASSLDEGGYEQYF.

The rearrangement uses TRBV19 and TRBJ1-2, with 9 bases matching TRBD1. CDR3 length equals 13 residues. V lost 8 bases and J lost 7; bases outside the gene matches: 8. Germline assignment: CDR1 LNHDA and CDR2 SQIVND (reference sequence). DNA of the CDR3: TGTGCCAGTTCGGGGGACAGGGTCTTTGGCTACACCTTC. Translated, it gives CASSGDRVFGYTF.

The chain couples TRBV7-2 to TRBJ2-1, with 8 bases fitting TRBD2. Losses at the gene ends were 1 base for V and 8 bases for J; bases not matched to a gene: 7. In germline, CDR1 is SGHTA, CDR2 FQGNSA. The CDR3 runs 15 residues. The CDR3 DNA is TGTGCCAGCAGCTTAGTCCCCGGGGGGGGGCATGAGCAGTTCTTC. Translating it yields CASSLVPGGGHEQFF.

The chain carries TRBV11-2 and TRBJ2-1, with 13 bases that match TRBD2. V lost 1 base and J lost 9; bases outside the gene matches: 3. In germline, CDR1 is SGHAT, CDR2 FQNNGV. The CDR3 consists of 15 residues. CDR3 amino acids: CASSLGLAGGGEQFF. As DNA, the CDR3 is TGTGCCAGCAGCTTAGGACTAGCGGGAGGAGGTGAGCAGTTCTTC.

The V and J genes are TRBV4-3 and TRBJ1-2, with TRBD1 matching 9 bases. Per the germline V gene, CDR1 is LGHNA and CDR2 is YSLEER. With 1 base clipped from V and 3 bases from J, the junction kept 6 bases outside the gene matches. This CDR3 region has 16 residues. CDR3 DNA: TGCGCCAGCAGCCAAGCTCTACAGGGGGCCGACTATGGCTACACCTTC. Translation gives CASSQALQGADYGYTF.

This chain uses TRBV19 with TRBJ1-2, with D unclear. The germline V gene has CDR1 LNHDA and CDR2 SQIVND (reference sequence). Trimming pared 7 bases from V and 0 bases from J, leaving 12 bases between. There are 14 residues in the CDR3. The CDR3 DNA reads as TGTGCCAGTACCGAGACAATTTCTAACTATGGCTACACCTTC. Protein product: CASTETISNYGYTF.

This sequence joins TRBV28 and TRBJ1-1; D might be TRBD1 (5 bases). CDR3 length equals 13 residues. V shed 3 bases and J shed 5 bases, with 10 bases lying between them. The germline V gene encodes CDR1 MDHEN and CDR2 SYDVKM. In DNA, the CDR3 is TGTGCCAGCAGTTTTACAGGAAGAACTGAAGCTTTCTTT. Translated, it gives CASSFTGRTEAFF.

CDR3 DNA: TGCGCCAGCAGCCAAGCTCTTCAGGGGAACACTGAAGCTTTCTTT. Its protein product is CASSQALQGNTEAFF. The chain employs TRBV4-1 and TRBJ1-1, with D possibly being TRBD1 (5 bases). This CDR3 is 15 amino acids long. Germline values: CDR1 MGHRA, CDR2 YSYEKL. V lost 1 base and J 1 base, leaving 10 bases between the germline ends.

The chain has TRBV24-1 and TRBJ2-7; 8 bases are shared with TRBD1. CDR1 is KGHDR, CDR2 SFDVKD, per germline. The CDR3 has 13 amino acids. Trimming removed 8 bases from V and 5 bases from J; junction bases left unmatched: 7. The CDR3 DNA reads TGTGCCACCAAGAGGACAGGGCTCGACGAGCAGTACTTC. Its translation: CATKRTGLDEQYF.